Listed below are T cell receptor beta chains from one sample, sequenced in a study of response to subunit inactivated influenza vaccine. TCRdb ran MiXCR on the RT-PCR reads and lists one entry per CDR3 protein. The sample consists of about 800,000 distinct CDR3 sequences, about 20% of them appearing once. Specimen: PBMCs from blood, collected roughly 5 days after vaccination. All receptors come from a man aged 50 to 59 who received an inactivated influenza vaccine. Both conserved end residues are trimmed from each CDR3. The D gene is left open where the match is weak. A row's size may be missing; if present it is once, few, many or a size class.

CDR3 protein	V gene	D gene	clone size	J gene
ASSLGSTPSYNEQF	TRBV11-2	NA	few	TRBJ2-1
ASSLRDREI	TRBV5-1	TRBD1	NA	TRBJ2-5
SWAGVAF	TRBV3-1	NA	NA	TRBJ1-1
SAPRQPLAYEQY	TRBV20-1	NA	many	TRBJ2-7
SAIAENYGYT	TRBV29-1	NA	few	TRBJ1-2
SVGAANYGYT	TRBV29-1	NA	few	TRBJ1-2
SGGTKRAEAF	TRBV29-1	NA	few	TRBJ1-1
ASSLARSGLGFS	TRBV7-2	NA	NA	TRBJ1-1
SARGPLAGGPYNEQF	TRBV20-1	TRBD2	few	TRBJ2-1
ASSLGYRATPLH	TRBV12-3/TRBV12-4	NA	NA	TRBJ1-6
ASSYLGEQY	TRBV6-5	NA	NA	TRBJ2-7
ASSSNGGMDGEKLF	TRBV5-1	NA	NA	TRBJ1-4
ASRPTGKNYGYT	TRBV12-3/TRBV12-4	NA	few	TRBJ1-2
SAIPGTANQPQH	TRBV20-1	TRBD1	few	TRBJ1-5
AWRGGVHRRDSADQETQY	TRBV30	TRBD1	many	TRBJ2-5
SALVRRADTQY	TRBV20-1	NA	many	TRBJ2-3
ASSLVIMASGRNEQF	TRBV11-2	TRBD2	NA	TRBJ2-1
ASNPTSGGPPSTDTQY	TRBV2	TRBD2	NA	TRBJ2-3
ASSTSWDNYGYT	TRBV11-2	NA	NA	TRBJ1-2
ASSLGAGGGKNIQY	TRBV7-9	TRBD2	NA	TRBJ2-4
SATRQGLQETQY	TRBV20-1	NA	NA	TRBJ2-5
ASSSGGSDTAYEQY	TRBV5-1	TRBD2	NA	TRBJ2-7
ASSPPLAGVSYNEQF	TRBV18	TRBD2	few	TRBJ2-1
ASRYSGTRTDTQY	TRBV7-2	TRBD2	NA	TRBJ2-3
ASSSEGEGRDTQY	TRBV5-6	NA	NA	TRBJ2-3
SANDQGAGGANVLT	TRBV20-1	TRBD1	NA	TRBJ2-6
ASSYLADSSYEQY	TRBV6-5	NA	many	TRBJ2-7
ASGLVPGSKNTGELF	TRBV12-5	NA	NA	TRBJ2-2
VNGKGSGTDTQY	TRBV28	NA	NA	TRBJ2-3
ASSLQGGRFTYGYT	TRBV7-2	NA	few	TRBJ1-2
ASSYSFRAVYNEQF	TRBV6-5	NA	few	TRBJ2-1
ASSLAVGGRADEQY	TRBV5-1	TRBD2	NA	TRBJ2-7
ASRLLPSGAYGEQF	TRBV6-1	TRBD2	many	TRBJ2-1
ASSSGPSGYNEQF	TRBV5-1	NA	few	TRBJ2-1
SARDDGGSSPLH	TRBV20-1	NA	NA	TRBJ1-6
ASSYSGHSTYEQY	TRBV6-5	NA	few	TRBJ2-7
SARTGGASAEAF	TRBV20-1	TRBD1	NA	TRBJ1-1
ASSVLAGLETQY	TRBV11-1	TRBD2	NA	TRBJ2-5
ATSEPTTGAEQY	TRBV24-1	TRBD1	NA	TRBJ2-7
ASSPGHQNTEAF	TRBV12-3/TRBV12-4	NA	many	TRBJ1-1
ASSYSGVGANVLT	TRBV6-5	NA	NA	TRBJ2-6
ASSLVRHTTYEQY	TRBV7-2	NA	NA	TRBJ2-7
ASSLMTGETQY	TRBV28	NA	NA	TRBJ2-5
ASSAGGTGGFYEQY	TRBV9	TRBD1	NA	TRBJ2-7
AIVLVGSTDTQY	TRBV7-8	NA	many	TRBJ2-3
SATGTGGLETQY	TRBV20-1	TRBD1	NA	TRBJ2-5
ASSESGVQETQY	TRBV25-1	NA	NA	TRBJ2-5
ASRPMMRVTYEQY	TRBV6-2/TRBV6-3	NA	few	TRBJ2-7
ASSLNPHEQY	TRBV12-3/TRBV12-4	NA	few	TRBJ2-7
ASSPRGESFNNEQF	TRBV6-2/TRBV6-3	TRBD2	NA	TRBJ2-1
ASSYSLWRSEAL	TRBV6-2/TRBV6-3	NA	NA	TRBJ1-1
ASSQELAGSYEQY	TRBV4-3	NA	NA	TRBJ2-7
ASSETTEQY	TRBV7-9	NA	few	TRBJ2-7
ASSPGPIGETQY	TRBV6-1	NA	NA	TRBJ2-5
SARLAGGYNEQF	TRBV20-1	TRBD2	many	TRBJ2-1
ASSWPQGNYGYT	TRBV6-2/TRBV6-3	NA	NA	TRBJ1-2